The present entry profiles one T cell receptor beta chain with its context. This entry comes from a study of blood T cell repertoires in COVID-19. Study-level background: Samples came from the United States, Italy and Spain, spanning acute and convalescent COVID-19. The cDNA or gDNA used as material had been derived from T cells, B-cell-depleted T cells, or PBMCs.

Authors' processing steps: Reference gene primer amplification gave estimated nucleated cell counts. Profiling relied on immunoSEQ multiplex PCR, and the TCRdb table lists in-frame clones only, not all of them. Clone size and V and J calls were adopted from that table, with D and trimming inferred from the DNA. Of around 620,000 clones listed, 90% are singletons. V lost 2 bases and J 1 base, leaving 9 bases between the germline ends. The germline V gene encodes CDR1 SQVTM and CDR2 ANQGSEA. CDR3 length: 15 amino acids. The sequence derives from a woman aged 18-35 years with acute or convalescent COVID-19. This chain uses TRBV29-1 with TRBJ2-6; the D gene is possibly TRBD1 (6 bases). Sequencing was done on a sample of peripheral blood. The CDR3 reads CSVEHGTSGANVLTF. The CDR3 DNA is TGCAGCGTTGAACACGGGACATCTGGGGCCAACGTCCTGACTTTC.